Shown below are 21 T cell receptor beta chains from a single sample sequenced in a study of cytomegalovirus exposure and HLA in healthy donors. Use of 60 Vbeta and 13 Jbeta primers characterized the PCR. Only in-frame clones appear in the TCRdb table, and some are missing; sequencing was by immunoSEQ multiplex PCR. The sample lists over 100,000 clones; about 80% were seen once. The material sequenced was PBMCs. The receptors were sampled from a woman aged 40 to 50 in good health and CMV-seronegative.

This clone is a singleton in its sample. This chain connects TRBV19 to TRBJ1-2; D is perhaps TRBD1 (6 bases). V lost 6 bases and J lost 4, with 15 bases in between. In germline, CDR1 is LNHDA, CDR2 SQIVND (reference sequence). The CDR3 is 14 residues long. The CDR3 DNA sequence: TGTGCCAGTAGCCGGACAGAAGCCCTCTATGGCTACACCTTC. Protein sequence: CASSRTEALYGYTF.

This chain connects TRBV30 to TRBJ2-1; D is unclear. V lost 0 bases to trimming and J lost 5 bases, with 14 bases between them. The germline CDR1 and CDR2 sequences are GTSNPN and SVGIG (reference sequence). CDR3 length: 15 amino acids. Here the CDR3 DNA reads TGTGCCTGGAGTGTACAGTGGGTACACAACAATGAGCAGTTCTTC. This sequence encodes CAWSVQWVHNNEQFF.

This chain joins TRBV19 and TRBJ1-1, with 9 bases aligning to TRBD1. CDR1 is LNHDA, CDR2 SQIVND, per germline (reference sequence). The CDR3 sequence is 14 residues long. The V gene end was trimmed by 5 bases and the J gene end by 5 bases; junction bases not matched to a gene: 6. CDR3 region: CASSLQGQGTEAFF. CDR3 DNA sequence: TGTGCCAGTAGTCTCCAAGGACAGGGGACTGAAGCTTTCTTT.

V usage is TRBV5-1 and J usage is TRBJ1-6; D perhaps matches TRBD1 (6 bases). There are 15 residues in the CDR3. Trimming shortened V by 5 bases and J by 8 bases, and 17 bases separated the two germline ends. Germline values: CDR1 SGHRS, CDR2 YFSETQ. CDR3 sequence: CASRPSGVPDSPLHF. The CDR3 DNA reads TGCGCCAGCAGACCGTCAGGGGTCCCCGATTCACCCCTCCACTTT.

V is TRBV19 and J is TRBJ2-3; 7 nucleotides align to TRBD2. Germline CDR1 LNHDA, CDR2 SQIVND (reference sequence). CDR3 size: 14 residues. The V gene end was trimmed by 3 bases and the J gene end by 4 bases; junction bases not matched to a gene: 4. The CDR3 DNA is TGTGCCAGTAGTATCGGCGGGAGAGCAGATACGCAGTATTTT. Translated, it gives CASSIGGRADTQYF.

The rearrangement links TRBV7-6 to TRBJ1-6; the match to TRBD1 covers 7 bases. CDR1 and CDR2 (germline): SGHVS, FNYEAQ. This CDR3 region has 15 residues. The V gene end was trimmed by 5 bases and the J gene end by 10 bases; junction bases not matched to a gene: 11. DNA of the CDR3: TGTGCCAGCAGCCGGAGGGGGCGGGGGGGATCACCCCTCCACTTT. It specifies CASSRRGRGGSPLHF.

This chain joins TRBV29-1 and TRBJ1-1, with 9 bases aligning to TRBD1. The CDR3 is 15 residues long. Germline loops: CDR1 SQVTM, CDR2 ANQGSEA. Trimming at V came to 5 bases and at J to 5 bases, leaving 12 bases not matched to a gene. The CDR3 coding sequence is TGCAGCGTTTATGGGGACAGGGAAAGGGGAACTGAAGCTTTCTTT. This codes for CSVYGDRERGTEAFF.

The chain has TRBV5-1 and TRBJ1-3; 9 nucleotides match TRBD1. V lost 7 bases, J lost 1 base, and 9 bases stayed unmatched. The germline V gene encodes CDR1 SGHRS and CDR2 YFSETQ. There are 16 residues in the CDR3. The CDR3 is CASSRQGEISGNTIYF. Here the CDR3 DNA reads TGCGCCAGCTCACGACAGGGGGAGATATCTGGAAACACCATATATTTT.

The CDR3 bases are TGTGCCAGCAGTGAAGCCGTCCTATATGGCTACACCTTC. The encoded protein is CASSEAVLYGYTF. V and J are TRBV2 and TRBJ1-2; D remains unclear. V shed 0 bases and J shed 5 bases, with 7 bases lying between them. This CDR3 contains 13 residues. Germline V gene sequence: CDR1 SNHLY, CDR2 FYNNEI.

The chain combines TRBV7-2 with TRBJ2-5; no clear D gene. Germline V gene lookup returns CDR1 SGHTA and CDR2 FQGNSA. The CDR3 is made up of 13 amino acids. Trimming pared 5 bases from V and 9 bases from J, leaving 16 bases between. CDR3 loop: CASSPSGRVAQYF. For the CDR3, the DNA is TGTGCCAGCAGCCCCTCGGGTCGAGTGGCCCAGTACTTC.

The V gene is TRBV28, the J gene TRBJ2-4, with TRBD1 matching 9 bases. Looked up from germline, CDR1 is MDHEN and CDR2 is SYDVKM. Trimming took 5 bases from V and 0 from J; bases not matched to a gene: 20. The CDR3 is made up of 21 amino acids. CDR3 in DNA: TGTGCCAGCAGTAATCCTCCTGCCGGGACAGGGTATTTAGGAGCCAAAAACATTCAGTACTTC. Translation gives CASSNPPAGTGYLGAKNIQYF.

The chain links TRBV19 to TRBJ2-1; D ambiguous. V was cut by 10 bases and J by 2 bases, with 21 bases left in between. The germline V gene encodes CDR1 LNHDA and CDR2 SQIVND (reference sequence). The CDR3 has 16 amino acids. The CDR3 coding sequence is TGTGCCACCCAGAGAAATCGGCCAGGTCCCTACAATGAGCAGTTCTTC. Its protein is CATQRNRPGPYNEQFF. Looking up the rest from reference TRBV19 and TRBJ2-1 gives the full variable domain: DGGITQSPKYLFRKEGQNVTLSCEQNLNHDAMYWYRQDPGQGLRLIYYSQIVNDFQKGDIAEGYSVSREKKESFPLTVTSAQKNPTAFYLCATQRNRPGPYNEQFFGPGTRLTVL.

The chain has TRBV28 and TRBJ2-7; 9 bases align to TRBD1. The V gene's germline CDR1 is MDHEN and CDR2 SYDVKM. The CDR3 contains 13 residues. J was trimmed by 5 bases and V by 6 bases; bases with no gene match: 5. In DNA form, the CDR3 reads TGTGCCAGCAGCCTGGGACAGGGTGACGAGCAGTACTTC. This translates into CASSLGQGDEQYF.

The chain uses TRBV2 and TRBJ2-3; weak D call: TRBD1 (6 bases). The CDR3 has 14 amino acids. Per germline, CDR1 SNHLY and CDR2 FYNNEI. Trimming stripped 10 bases from V and 1 base from J, with 15 bases between. CDR3 bases: TGTGCCAAGAAACAGGGCCGGGGCACAGATACGCAGTATTTT. Its translation is CAKKQGRGTDTQYF.

This clone showed up just once. V is TRBV15 and J is TRBJ2-3; no firm D call. Germline CDR1 and CDR2: LNHNV and YYDKDF (reference sequence). The CDR3 sequence is 14 residues long. The ends were cut back, 1 base at V and 4 bases at J, with 9 bases in the middle. The CDR3 DNA is TGTGCCACCAGCAGAGCGCCCTCAGCAGATACGCAGTATTTT. Amino acid sequence: CATSRAPSADTQYF. Variable domain in full (rest from reference TRBV15 and TRBJ2-3): DAMVIQNPRYQVTQFGKPVTLSCSQTLNHNVMYWYQQKSSQAPKLLFHYYDKDFNNEADTPDNFQSRRPNTSFCFLDIRSPGLGDTAMYLCATSRAPSADTQYFGPGTRLTVL.

This clone was picked up a small number of times. V and J are TRBV6-6 and TRBJ2-3; 7 bases are shared with TRBD1. V shed 7 bases, J shed 9 bases, and the junction held 13 bases outside the gene matches. Germline V gene data show CDR1 as MNHNY and CDR2 as SVGAGI (reference sequence). The CDR3 sequence is 14 residues long. The DNA of the CDR3 is TGTGCCAGCAATATACAGGGGATCGGTGGCACGCAGTATTTT. Encoded protein: CASNIQGIGGTQYF.

The chain has TRBV28 and TRBJ2-7, with D perhaps TRBD1 (6 bases). Looked up from germline, CDR1 is MDHEN and CDR2 is SYDVKM. V gave up 7 bases and J gave up 2 bases, with 12 bases separating them. This CDR3 is 13 amino acids long. CDR3 residues: CASIPGHTYEQYF. As DNA, the CDR3 is TGTGCCAGCATACCGGGACACACCTACGAGCAGTACTTC.

The V gene is TRBV7-9, the J gene TRBJ1-2, with D unresolved. CDR1 and CDR2 from the germline V gene are SEHNR and FQNEAQ (reference sequence). V was trimmed by 4 bases and J by 0 bases, leaving 21 bases between them. This CDR3 has 18 residues. The chain's CDR3 is CASSSRFAGETPNYGYTF. The CDR3 bases are TGTGCCAGCAGCTCAAGATTTGCAGGTGAAACTCCTAACTATGGCTACACCTTC.

V gene TRBV21-1 combines with J gene TRBJ1-1; the table's TRBD1 call for D was not verified on the DNA. TRBV21-1 is a pseudogene. CDR3 length: 16 residues. This CDR3 reads CASSICTTGAYTEAFF. The CDR3 region has the DNA TGTGCCAGCAGCATCTGTACGACAGGGGCCTACACTGAAGCTTTCTTT.

J is TRBJ2-1 and V is TRBV9; 12 bases map to TRBD2. There are 15 residues in the CDR3. V was pared by 2 bases and J by 9 bases, with 6 bases of the junction left unmatched. Germline CDR1 and CDR2: SGDLS and YYNGEE. The CDR3: CASSVRLAGVGEQFF. In DNA, the CDR3 is TGTGCCAGCAGCGTCAGACTAGCGGGAGTAGGTGAGCAGTTCTTC.

The rearrangement uses TRBV4-3 and TRBJ2-5; TRBD1 matches at 9 bases. There are 14 residues in the CDR3. V was pared by 3 bases and J by 11 bases, with 10 bases of the junction left unmatched. In germline, CDR1 is LGHNA, CDR2 YSLEER. The CDR3 region is CASSQHDRGGEQYF. The CDR3, as DNA: TGCGCCAGCAGCCAGCATGACAGGGGGGGAGAGCAGTACTTC.